The next 2 T cell receptor beta chains were all read from a single sample in a study of blood T cell repertoires in COVID-19. Assay: immunoSEQ multiplex PCR; the TCRdb copy retains only in-frame clones and omits some. This repertoire shows more than 15,000 clones, roughly 85% found once; its top ten account for more than 25%. Sequenced: peripheral blood. The receptors stem from a human donor with active COVID-19. The donor label of this sample is uncertain.

This clone appeared once. The chain joins TRBV11-3 to TRBJ2-2; D unresolved. There are 13 residues in the CDR3. Trimming cost V 7 bases and J 5 bases, with 11 bases left between them. Germline loops: CDR1 SGHNT, CDR2 YENEEA. Here the CDR3 reads CASTTLRTGELFF. In nucleotides, the CDR3 is TGTGCCAGCACCACTTTACGGACCGGGGAGCTGTTTTTT.

The rearrangement links TRBV10-1 to TRBJ2-1; possible D gene TRBD2, 5 bases. Germline assignment: CDR1 WNHNN and CDR2 SYGVQD (reference sequence). V was shortened by 3 bases and J by 0 bases, with 6 bases between the two germline ends. The CDR3 sequence is 14 residues long. CDR3 sequence reads: CASSDEGSYNEQFF. CDR3 nucleotides: TGCGCCAGCAGTGATGAGGGCTCCTACAATGAGCAGTTCTTC.